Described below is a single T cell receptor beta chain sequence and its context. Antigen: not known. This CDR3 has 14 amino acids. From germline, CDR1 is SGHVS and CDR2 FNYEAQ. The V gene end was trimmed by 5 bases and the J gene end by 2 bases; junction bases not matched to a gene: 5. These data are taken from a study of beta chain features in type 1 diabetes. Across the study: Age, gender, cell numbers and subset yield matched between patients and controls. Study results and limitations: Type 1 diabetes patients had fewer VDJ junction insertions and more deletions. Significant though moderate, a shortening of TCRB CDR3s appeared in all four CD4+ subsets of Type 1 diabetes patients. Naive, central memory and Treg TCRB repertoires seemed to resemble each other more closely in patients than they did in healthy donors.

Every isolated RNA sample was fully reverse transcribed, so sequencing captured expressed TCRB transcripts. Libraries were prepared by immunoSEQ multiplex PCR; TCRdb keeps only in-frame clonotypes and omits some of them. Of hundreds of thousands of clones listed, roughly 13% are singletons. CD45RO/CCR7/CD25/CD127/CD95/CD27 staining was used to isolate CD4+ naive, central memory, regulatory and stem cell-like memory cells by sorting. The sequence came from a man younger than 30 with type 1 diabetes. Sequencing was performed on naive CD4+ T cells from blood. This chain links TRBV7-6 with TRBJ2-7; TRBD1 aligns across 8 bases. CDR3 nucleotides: TGTGCCAGCAGCCTCGGGACAGGCCCCTACGAGCAGTACTTC. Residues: CASSLGTGPYEQYF.